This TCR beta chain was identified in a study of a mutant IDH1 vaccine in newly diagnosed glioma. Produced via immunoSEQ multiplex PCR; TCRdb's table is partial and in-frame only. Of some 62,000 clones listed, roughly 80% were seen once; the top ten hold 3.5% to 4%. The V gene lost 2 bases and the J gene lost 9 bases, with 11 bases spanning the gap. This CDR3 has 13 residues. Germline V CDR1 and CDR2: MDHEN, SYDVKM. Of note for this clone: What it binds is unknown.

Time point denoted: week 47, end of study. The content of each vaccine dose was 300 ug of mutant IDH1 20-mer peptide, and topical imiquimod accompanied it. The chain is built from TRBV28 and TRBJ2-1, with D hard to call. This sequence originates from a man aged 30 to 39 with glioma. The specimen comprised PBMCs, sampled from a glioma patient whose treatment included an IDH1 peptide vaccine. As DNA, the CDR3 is TGTGCCAGCAGTTTAAATAGGGCTTTTGAGCAGTTCTTC. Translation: CASSLNRAFEQFF.